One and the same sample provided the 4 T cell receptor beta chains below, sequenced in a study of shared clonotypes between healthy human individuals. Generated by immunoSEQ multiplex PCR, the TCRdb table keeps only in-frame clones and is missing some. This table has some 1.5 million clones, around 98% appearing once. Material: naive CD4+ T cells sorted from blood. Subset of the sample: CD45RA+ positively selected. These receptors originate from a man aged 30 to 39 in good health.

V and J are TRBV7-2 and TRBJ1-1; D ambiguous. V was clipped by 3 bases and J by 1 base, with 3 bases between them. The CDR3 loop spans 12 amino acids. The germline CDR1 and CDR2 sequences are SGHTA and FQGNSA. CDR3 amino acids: CASSFGNTEAFF. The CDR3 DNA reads TGTGCCAGCAGCTTTGGGAACACTGAAGCTTTCTTT.

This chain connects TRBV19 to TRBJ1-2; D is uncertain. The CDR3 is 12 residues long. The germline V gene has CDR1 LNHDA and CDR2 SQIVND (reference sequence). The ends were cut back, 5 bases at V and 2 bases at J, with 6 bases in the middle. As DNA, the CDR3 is TGTGCCAGTAGTGGGTCAAACTATGGCTACACCTTC. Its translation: CASSGSNYGYTF.

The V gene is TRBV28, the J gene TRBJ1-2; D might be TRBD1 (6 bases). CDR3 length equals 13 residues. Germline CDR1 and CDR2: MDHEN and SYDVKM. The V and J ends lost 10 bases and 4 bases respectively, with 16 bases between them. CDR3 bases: TGTGCCATACAGGGAGGGGCCCTCTATGGCTACACCTTC. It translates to CAIQGGALYGYTF.

The CDR3 nucleotides are TGCGCCAGCAGCCGCTTAGCAACCCCGACGCCTTTGAACACTGAAGCTTTCTTT. Its protein is CASSRLATPTPLNTEAFF. The rearrangement joins TRBV4-1 to TRBJ1-1; D not resolved. In germline, CDR1 is MGHRA, CDR2 YSYEKL. The CDR3 has 18 residues. With 4 bases removed from V and 0 bases from J, the gap between germline ends came to 21 bases.